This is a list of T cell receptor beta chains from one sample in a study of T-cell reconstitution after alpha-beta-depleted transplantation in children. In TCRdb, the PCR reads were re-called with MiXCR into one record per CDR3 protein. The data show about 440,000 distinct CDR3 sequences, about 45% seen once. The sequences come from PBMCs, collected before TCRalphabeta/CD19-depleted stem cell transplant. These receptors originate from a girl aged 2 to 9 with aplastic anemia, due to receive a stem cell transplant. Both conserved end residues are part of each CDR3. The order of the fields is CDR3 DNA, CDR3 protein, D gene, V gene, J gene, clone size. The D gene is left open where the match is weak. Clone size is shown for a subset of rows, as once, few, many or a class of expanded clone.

cdr3_nt: TGTGCCAGCAGGCCCGGGGGAGCCGAAGAGACCCAGTACTTC
cdr3_aa: CASRPGGAEETQYF
d_call: NA
v_call: TRBV12-3/TRBV12-4
j_call: TRBJ2-5
clone_size: few

cdr3_nt: TGTGCCAGCATAGGAGCCCCCCTTGACAATGAGCAGTTCTTC
cdr3_aa: CASIGAPLDNEQFF
d_call: NA
v_call: TRBV28
j_call: TRBJ2-1
clone_size: few

cdr3_nt: TGTGCCAGCAGTACCTTGGGGCAATATAGTGAAGCTTTCTTT
cdr3_aa: CASSTLGQYSEAFF
d_call: NA
v_call: TRBV6-1
j_call: TRBJ1-1
clone_size: many

cdr3_nt: TGTGCCAGCAGATATGGGTTGGAGAACACTGAAGCTTTCTTT
cdr3_aa: CASRYGLENTEAFF
d_call: NA
v_call: TRBV12-3/TRBV12-4
j_call: TRBJ1-1
clone_size: few

cdr3_nt: TGTGCCAGCAGTGACGAGGGAGGGGACAATGAGCAGTTCTTC
cdr3_aa: CASSDEGGDNEQFF
d_call: TRBD2
v_call: TRBV2
j_call: TRBJ2-1
clone_size: NA

cdr3_nt: TGTGCCAGCAGCTTAGTTGCTTGGACAGCAGAGACCCAGTACTTC
cdr3_aa: CASSLVAWTAETQYF
d_call: NA
v_call: TRBV7-8
j_call: TRBJ2-5
clone_size: NA

cdr3_nt: TGCGCCACCAGACAAGCTTTCTTT
cdr3_aa: CATRQAFF
d_call: NA
v_call: TRBV10-1
j_call: TRBJ1-1
clone_size: NA

cdr3_nt: TGCAGCGGGTCCGGCGGGAATGAAAAACTGTTTTTT
cdr3_aa: CSGSGGNEKLFF
d_call: NA
v_call: TRBV29-1
j_call: TRBJ1-4
clone_size: NA

cdr3_nt: TGCGCCAGCAGACGGGACCTCGTATCCTACGAGCAGTACTTC
cdr3_aa: CASRRDLVSYEQYF
d_call: NA
v_call: TRBV5-1
j_call: TRBJ2-7
clone_size: few

cdr3_nt: TGTGCCAGCAGCCGACATAGCGGGAGGGCAGATACGCAGTATTTT
cdr3_aa: CASSRHSGRADTQYF
d_call: TRBD2
v_call: TRBV11-2
j_call: TRBJ2-3
clone_size: few

cdr3_nt: TGTGCCAGCAGTTACTACAGGGTGTGGAACACCGGGGAGCTGTTTTTT
cdr3_aa: CASSYYRVWNTGELFF
d_call: NA
v_call: TRBV6-5
j_call: TRBJ2-2
clone_size: NA

cdr3_nt: TGTGCCAGCAGTTTCCCCCCACACCCCCAGCGGGGGGGTTACACAGATACGCAGTATTTT
cdr3_aa: CASSFPPHPQRGGYTDTQYF
d_call: TRBD2
v_call: TRBV12-3/TRBV12-4
j_call: TRBJ2-3
clone_size: NA

cdr3_nt: TGTGCCAGCAGCCAAGTAAGGATGACTAGCCCGCGGGATACGCAGTATTTT
cdr3_aa: CASSQVRMTSPRDTQYF
d_call: TRBD2
v_call: TRBV4-2
j_call: TRBJ2-3
clone_size: NA

cdr3_nt: TGTGCCAGTTCGGGACTAGCCGTCTCTGGGGCCAACGTCCTGACTTTC
cdr3_aa: CASSGLAVSGANVLTF
d_call: TRBD2
v_call: TRBV28
j_call: TRBJ2-6
clone_size: NA

cdr3_nt: TGTGCCAGCAGCTTAATGGCCCGGCGGTCAGATTCAGCCGATAGCTCCTACAATGAGCAGTTCTTC
cdr3_aa: CASSLMARRSDSADSSYNEQFF
d_call: NA
v_call: TRBV7-3
j_call: TRBJ2-1
clone_size: NA

cdr3_nt: TGCGCCAGCAGCCTTCGGGATGGTCGGGGGTCTCAAGAGACCCAGTACTTC
cdr3_aa: CASSLRDGRGSQETQYF
d_call: NA
v_call: TRBV4-1
j_call: TRBJ2-5
clone_size: NA

cdr3_nt: TGTGCCAGCAGCTTGACAGAAAGCACAGATACGCAGTATTTT
cdr3_aa: CASSLTESTDTQYF
d_call: NA
v_call: TRBV7-3
j_call: TRBJ2-3
clone_size: NA

cdr3_nt: TGTGCCAGCAAGCCAGCGGGAGTCGAAAATGAGCAGTTCTTC
cdr3_aa: CASKPAGVENEQFF
d_call: TRBD2
v_call: TRBV5-4
j_call: TRBJ2-1
clone_size: NA

cdr3_nt: TGCAGTGCTAACAACAAGATCAGGAGAAGCGGTGAGCAGTTCTTC
cdr3_aa: CSANNKIRRSGEQFF
d_call: NA
v_call: TRBV20-1
j_call: TRBJ2-1
clone_size: NA

cdr3_nt: TGTGCCAGCAGCTCGCTAGCGGGGGCCAAAGAGACCCAGTACTTC
cdr3_aa: CASSSLAGAKETQYF
d_call: TRBD2
v_call: TRBV5-5
j_call: TRBJ2-5
clone_size: NA

cdr3_nt: TGCAGTGCTAGTTTATCCTATCAGCCCCAGCATTTT
cdr3_aa: CSASLSYQPQHF
d_call: NA
v_call: TRBV20-1
j_call: TRBJ1-5
clone_size: NA

cdr3_nt: TGTGCCAGCAGTTTAGCCGGACAGGGTCAGCCCCAGCATTTT
cdr3_aa: CASSLAGQGQPQHF
d_call: TRBD1
v_call: TRBV12-3/TRBV12-4
j_call: TRBJ1-5
clone_size: NA

cdr3_nt: TGCAGTGCTACTCCCCTCCCGGCTGTGGGGGGCAATGAGCAGTTCTTC
cdr3_aa: CSATPLPAVGGNEQFF
d_call: NA
v_call: TRBV20-1
j_call: TRBJ2-1
clone_size: few

cdr3_nt: TGTGCCAGCAGCTTATGGGTAAGAGGGGAGGAAGCGAGAAGAGCGAACTATGGCTACACCTTC
cdr3_aa: CASSLWVRGEEARRANYGYTF
d_call: NA
v_call: TRBV11-2
j_call: TRBJ1-2
clone_size: once

cdr3_nt: TGTGCCAGCAGTTCCTGGACTAGCGGGAGGAATTACAATGAGCAGTTCTTC
cdr3_aa: CASSSWTSGRNYNEQFF
d_call: TRBD2
v_call: TRBV28
j_call: TRBJ2-1
clone_size: few

cdr3_nt: TGTGCCAGCAGTTTAGTCGGACGGAGCACAGATACGCAGTATTTT
cdr3_aa: CASSLVGRSTDTQYF
d_call: NA
v_call: TRBV12-3/TRBV12-4
j_call: TRBJ2-3
clone_size: NA

cdr3_nt: TGTGCCTGGGGGACCTACGAGCAGTACTTC
cdr3_aa: CAWGTYEQYF
d_call: NA
v_call: TRBV30
j_call: TRBJ2-7
clone_size: NA

cdr3_nt: TGTGCCAGCAGCGAATCCCTACTAGCGGAGAGGAGCAATGAGCAGTTCTTC
cdr3_aa: CASSESLLAERSNEQFF
d_call: TRBD2
v_call: TRBV9
j_call: TRBJ2-1
clone_size: once

cdr3_nt: TGCAGTGCAACGACTAGCGGGAGGTCCGGGGAGCGGTTTTTT
cdr3_aa: CSATTSGRSGERFF
d_call: TRBD2
v_call: TRBV20-1
j_call: TRBJ2-2
clone_size: NA

cdr3_nt: TGCGCCAGCAGCTTGATTCCGTCAGCTCCCGAGCAGTTCTTC
cdr3_aa: CASSLIPSAPEQFF
d_call: NA
v_call: TRBV5-1
j_call: TRBJ2-1
clone_size: many

cdr3_nt: TGTGCCAGCAGCGTAGGCGGACTAGAACTGGGCGAGCAGTACTTC
cdr3_aa: CASSVGGLELGEQYF
d_call: TRBD2
v_call: TRBV9
j_call: TRBJ2-7
clone_size: once

cdr3_nt: TGCAGTGCTAGACCCGATGACAGGCCCTACGAGCAGTACTTC
cdr3_aa: CSARPDDRPYEQYF
d_call: NA
v_call: TRBV20-1
j_call: TRBJ2-7
clone_size: NA

cdr3_nt: TGTGCCAGTAACGACAGGGGGGCTGAGGAGCAGTACTTC
cdr3_aa: CASNDRGAEEQYF
d_call: TRBD1
v_call: TRBV28
j_call: TRBJ2-7
clone_size: NA

cdr3_nt: TGCAGTGCAAACCGTGACCAGGGGCCCCAGCATTTT
cdr3_aa: CSANRDQGPQHF
d_call: NA
v_call: TRBV20-1
j_call: TRBJ1-5
clone_size: NA

cdr3_nt: TGCGCCAGCAGCTTGACTAGCGGGGCCTCCTACAATGAGCAGTTCTTC
cdr3_aa: CASSLTSGASYNEQFF
d_call: TRBD2
v_call: TRBV5-1
j_call: TRBJ2-1
clone_size: NA

cdr3_nt: TGTGCCAGCAGTGAAGCTGGCGAAAAACTGTTTTTT
cdr3_aa: CASSEAGEKLFF
d_call: NA
v_call: TRBV6-1
j_call: TRBJ1-4
clone_size: NA

cdr3_nt: TGCAGTGCTACCGGGACGACCCCTAGTTACTTC
cdr3_aa: CSATGTTPSYF
d_call: NA
v_call: TRBV20-1
j_call: TRBJ2-5
clone_size: NA

cdr3_nt: TGTGCTAGCAGCTTAGAAACGGTGGTTCATCAGCCCCAGCATTTT
cdr3_aa: CASSLETVVHQPQHF
d_call: NA
v_call: TRBV7-7
j_call: TRBJ1-5
clone_size: NA

cdr3_nt: TGTGCCAGCAGTCCCGCACTCGGGATGAGAAGCGCAGATACGCAGTATTTT
cdr3_aa: CASSPALGMRSADTQYF
d_call: NA
v_call: TRBV28
j_call: TRBJ2-3
clone_size: many

cdr3_nt: TGCAGTGCTAGAGTTTTTGACAGAACCTACGAGCAGTACTTC
cdr3_aa: CSARVFDRTYEQYF
d_call: NA
v_call: TRBV20-1
j_call: TRBJ2-7
clone_size: few

cdr3_nt: TGTGCCAGCAGCCAAGGAAGACGGGAGACCCAGTACTTC
cdr3_aa: CASSQGRRETQYF
d_call: NA
v_call: TRBV3-1
j_call: TRBJ2-5
clone_size: NA

cdr3_nt: TGCAGTGCTAAGACTAGCGGGAGGAGTCATGAGCAGTTCTTC
cdr3_aa: CSAKTSGRSHEQFF
d_call: TRBD2
v_call: TRBV20-1
j_call: TRBJ2-1
clone_size: few

cdr3_nt: TGTGCCAGCAGCCAAGATCGATACCAGATCTACGAGCAGTACTTC
cdr3_aa: CASSQDRYQIYEQYF
d_call: NA
v_call: TRBV3-1
j_call: TRBJ2-7
clone_size: many

cdr3_nt: TGTGCCACCAGCAGAGATCGGGGGACCCAGTACTTC
cdr3_aa: CATSRDRGTQYF
d_call: NA
v_call: TRBV15
j_call: TRBJ2-5
clone_size: few

cdr3_nt: TGCGCCAGCAGCGCGGAAAACAGGGGTGGTCAGCCCCAGCATTTT
cdr3_aa: CASSAENRGGQPQHF
d_call: TRBD1
v_call: TRBV10-2
j_call: TRBJ1-5
clone_size: NA

cdr3_nt: TGTGCCAGCAGCGCTCGAGGAAGGGGAACTGAAGCTTTCTTT
cdr3_aa: CASSARGRGTEAFF
d_call: NA
v_call: TRBV9
j_call: TRBJ1-1
clone_size: many

cdr3_nt: TGTGCCAGCAGGAAGGGGTCAGGGGAGAGCAATCAGCCCCAGCATTTT
cdr3_aa: CASRKGSGESNQPQHF
d_call: NA
v_call: TRBV28
j_call: TRBJ1-5
clone_size: NA

cdr3_nt: TGCGCCAGCAGCTGGGGGGATACCAATGAGCAGTTCTTC
cdr3_aa: CASSWGDTNEQFF
d_call: NA
v_call: TRBV5-1
j_call: TRBJ2-1
clone_size: NA

cdr3_nt: TGCAGTGCTAGGACAGCATGGAGCTCCTATAATTCACCCCTCCACTTT
cdr3_aa: CSARTAWSSYNSPLHF
d_call: NA
v_call: TRBV20-1
j_call: TRBJ1-6
clone_size: few

cdr3_nt: TGCGCCAGCAGCTTGGAAGATACTTTTCCCAACAATGAGCAGTTCTTC
cdr3_aa: CASSLEDTFPNNEQFF
d_call: NA
v_call: TRBV5-1
j_call: TRBJ2-1
clone_size: few

cdr3_nt: TGTGCCAGCAGCCCCTCGGTGTTTGGCTACACCTTC
cdr3_aa: CASSPSVFGYTF
d_call: NA
v_call: TRBV12-3/TRBV12-4
j_call: TRBJ1-2
clone_size: many

cdr3_nt: TGTGCCAGCAGTGGAAGCTCCTATAATTCACCCCTCCACTTT
cdr3_aa: CASSGSSYNSPLHF
d_call: NA
v_call: TRBV25-1
j_call: TRBJ1-6
clone_size: few